This is a list of T cell receptor beta chains from one sample in a study of CDR3 diversity in severe acne. TCRdb reprocessed the PCR reads with MiXCR, giving one entry per CDR3 protein. The sample yields roughly 100,000 distinct CDR3 sequences, roughly half seen once. Input material: blood. These receptor sequences come from a male donor with acne. Both conserved end residues are part of each CDR3. A D gene is named only where the DNA matches it firmly. Size tells how often a clone was seen (once, few, many) or the class of an expanded clone, and some rows leave it out.

.	TRBV7-3	TRBD2	TRBJ2-3	CASSSLAGGPTGSDTDTQYF	TGTGCCAGCAGTTCATTAGCGGGAGGGCCAACGGGATCCGACACAGATACGCAGTATTTT
few	TRBV7-8	.	TRBJ2-2	CASSLVSLLNTGELFF	TGTGCCAGCAGCTTAGTTTCGCTGCTGAACACCGGGGAGCTGTTTTTT
many	TRBV20-1	TRBD1	TRBJ1-2	CSARQDRSYGYTF	TGCAGTGCTCGACAGGACAGGAGCTATGGCTACACCTTC
.	TRBV6-5	TRBD1	TRBJ2-7	CASSYGQGVTYEQYF	TGTGCCAGCAGTTACGGACAGGGGGTAACCTACGAGCAGTACTTC
.	TRBV2	.	TRBJ2-7	CASSPQQSYEQYF	TGTGCCAGCTCACCTCAACAGAGCTACGAGCAGTACTTC
.	TRBV10-3	TRBD2	TRBJ2-7	CAISALEGLAGEQYF	TGTGCCATCAGTGCCCTGGAGGGACTAGCGGGCGAGCAGTACTTC
few	TRBV6-5	TRBD1	TRBJ2-6	CASTDAGTGSAGANVLTF	TGTGCCAGCACTGATGCCGGGACAGGGTCTGCTGGGGCCAACGTCCTGACTTTC
.	TRBV20-1	TRBD1	TRBJ2-7	CSASRAGTGVYEQYF	TGCAGTGCTAGTCGGGCCGGGACAGGGGTCTACGAGCAGTACTTC
.	TRBV13	.	TRBJ1-1	CASSPPPEGTEAFF	TGTGCCAGCAGCCCCCCTCCTGAAGGGACTGAAGCTTTCTTT
.	TRBV7-9	.	TRBJ2-7	CASSLPRSGGIANGQYF	TGCGCCAGCAGCTTACCCCGGTCCGGCGGGATAGCGAACGGGCAGTACTTC
large	TRBV7-6	.	TRBJ2-5	CASSQGFEQETQYF	TGTGCCAGCAGCCAAGGCTTCGAGCAAGAGACCCAGTACTTC
many	TRBV5-5	.	TRBJ2-7	CASSSYVIGFAYEQYF	TGTGCCAGCAGCTCCTATGTGATAGGGTTTGCCTACGAGCAGTACTTC
.	TRBV6-5	.	TRBJ1-4	CASSEGRQSNEKLFF	TGTGCCAGCAGTGAAGGGCGGCAGTCTAATGAAAAACTGTTTTTT
many	TRBV5-4	.	TRBJ2-7	CASTYQIGVLIYEQYF	TGTGCCAGCACCTACCAAATTGGGGTCTTGATCTACGAGCAGTACTTC
.	TRBV20-1	.	TRBJ2-1	CSASSSRGGVKRGNEQFF	TGCAGTGCCAGCAGCTCTCGCGGCGGGGTCAAGAGGGGCAATGAGCAGTTCTTC
.	TRBV20-1	TRBD2	TRBJ2-7	CSARGLAGGTYEQYF	TGCAGTGCTAGGGGACTAGCGGGGGGTACCTACGAGCAGTACTTC
.	TRBV10-3	.	TRBJ2-6	CAISSPPQQGPDPFGANVLTF	TGTGCCATCAGTTCTCCGCCCCAACAGGGACCCGACCCCTTCGGGGCCAACGTCCTGACTTTC
.	TRBV2	TRBD2	TRBJ2-1	CASSGTSGGGPQFF	TGTGCCAGCAGTGGGACTAGCGGGGGAGGGCCGCAGTTCTTC
many	TRBV14	.	TRBJ2-7	CASSQDRGREQYF	TGTGCCAGCAGCCAAGATCGGGGTAGAGAGCAGTACTTC
.	TRBV25-1	.	TRBJ1-4	CASSGRQATNEKLFF	TGTGCCAGCAGTGGGAGACAGGCAACTAATGAAAAACTGTTTTTT
once	TRBV29-1	TRBD1	TRBJ2-7	CSVEGGTGGYEQYF	TGCAGCGTTGAAGGGGGGACAGGCGGCTACGAGCAGTACTTC
many	TRBV5-1	.	TRBJ2-7	CASSSSYSSYEQYF	TGCGCCAGCAGCTCCTCGTACAGCTCCTACGAGCAGTACTTC
few	TRBV4-1	.	TRBJ2-5	CASSQHTASPETQYF	TGCGCCAGCAGCCAACATACAGCTTCACCCGAGACCCAGTACTTC
many	TRBV20-1	TRBD2	TRBJ2-7	CSADPRGSARGAYEQYF	TGCAGTGCCGACCCGCGGGGTTCGGCGCGGGGGGCCTACGAGCAGTACTTC
many	TRBV12-3/TRBV12-4	.	TRBJ1-5	CASSSAGGQPQHF	TGTGCCAGCAGTTCGGCAGGTGGTCAGCCCCAGCATTTT
many	TRBV20-1	.	TRBJ1-6	CSAIGDFPGYSPLHF	TGCAGTGCTATAGGAGACTTTCCGGGATACTCACCCCTCCACTTT
many	TRBV6-6	.	TRBJ1-6	CASSYSSSGASNSPLHF	TGTGCCAGCAGTTACTCGTCGTCGGGGGCATCGAATTCACCCCTCCACTTT
.	TRBV7-6	TRBD2	TRBJ2-2	CASSSTSGTTGELFF	TGTGCCAGCAGCTCGACTAGCGGTACCACCGGGGAGCTGTTTTTT
.	TRBV24-1	.	TRBJ2-1	CATQAGFSEQFF	TGTGCCACGCAAGCAGGGTTTAGTGAGCAGTTCTTC
.	TRBV10-3	TRBD1	TRBJ1-6	CASSRQGVNSPLHF	TGTGCCAGCAGTCGACAGGGGGTAAATTCACCCCTCCACTTT
.	TRBV12-3/TRBV12-4	TRBD1	TRBJ1-5	CASSRQGLNQPQHF	TGTGCCAGCAGCCGACAGGGCCTCAATCAGCCCCAGCATTTT
.	TRBV5-6	TRBD1	TRBJ2-7	CASSSTGTGTYEQYF	TGTGCCAGCAGCAGTACCGGGACAGGGACCTACGAGCAGTACTTC
few	TRBV20-1	TRBD2	TRBJ2-1	CSARDPTSGKGIDEQFF	TGCAGTGCTAGAGATCCAACTAGCGGGAAGGGGATCGATGAGCAGTTCTTC
.	TRBV12-3/TRBV12-4	.	TRBJ1-5	CASRSGGYQPQHF	TGTGCCAGCAGATCTGGGGGCTATCAGCCCCAGCATTTT
few	TRBV4-1	.	TRBJ1-5	CASAGRGGQPQHF	TGCGCCAGCGCGGGGCGGGGTGGTCAGCCCCAGCATTTT
.	TRBV27	TRBD2	TRBJ2-5	CASKEETGTSGRGETQYF	TGTGCCAGCAAGGAAGAGACCGGGACTAGCGGGCGTGGAGAGACCCAGTACTTC